A single sample gave rise to the 15 T cell receptor beta chains below, sequenced in a study of blood T cell repertoires in COVID-19. The assay was immunoSEQ multiplex PCR, and TCRdb's table has in-frame clones only and misses some. The data contain about 150,000 clones, approximately 82% of them singletons. Sequencing was carried out using peripheral blood. The receptors come from a woman aged 45-59 years in a cohort sampled during active or convalescent COVID-19.

The gene calls are TRBV15 and TRBJ1-1; the D is unclear. V was pared by 0 bases and J by 1 base, with 9 bases between. The CDR3 is 15 amino acids. The germline gives CDR1 LNHNV, CDR2 YYDKDF (reference sequence). The CDR3 bases are TGTGCCACCAGCAGAGATTTCGAGGGGAACACTGAAGCTTTCTTT. Its protein is CATSRDFEGNTEAFF.

V is TRBV5-1 and J is TRBJ2-5, with 7 positions matching TRBD1. Germline assignment: CDR1 SGHRS and CDR2 YFSETQ. CDR3 length: 14 residues. With V trimmed by 3 bases and J by 3 bases, 5 bases remained unmatched. The CDR3 here is CASSWGQREETQYF. CDR3 bases: TGCGCCAGCAGCTGGGGACAGAGGGAAGAGACCCAGTACTTC. The full variable domain, rest sourced from reference TRBV5-1 and TRBJ2-5, is KAGVTQTPRYLIKTRGQQVTLSCSPISGHRSVSWYQQTPGQGLQFLFEYFSETQRNKGNFPGRFSGRQFSNSRSEMNVSTLELGDSALYLCASSWGQREETQYFGPGTRLLVL.

This chain joins TRBV4-1 and TRBJ2-2; possibly TRBD1 for D (6 bases). Deletions cut 1 base from V and 4 bases from J, with 16 bases between. The length of the CDR3 is 17 residues. Germline V lookup: CDR1 MGHRA, CDR2 YSYEKL. CDR3 loop: CASSQGGGKVGTGELFF. The CDR3 DNA reads as TGCGCCAGCAGCCAAGGAGGGGGTAAGGTTGGCACCGGGGAGCTGTTTTTT.

This clone has only a few counts. The chain carries TRBV5-5 and TRBJ1-1, with D unclear. The V end lost 0 bases, the J end lost 11 bases, and 8 bases lay between the germline ends. This CDR3 is 11 amino acids long. Per germline, CDR1 SGHKS and CDR2 YYEKEE (reference sequence). DNA for the CDR3: TGTGCCAGCAGCTTGGGACTGGTGGCTTTCTTT. Protein: CASSLGLVAFF.

V usage is TRBV24-1 and J usage is TRBJ2-3, with D possibly being TRBD2 (5 bases). Germline CDR1 KGHDR, CDR2 SFDVKD. V was shortened by 4 bases and J by 0 bases, with 7 bases between the two germline ends. The length of the CDR3 is 14 residues. The CDR3 here is CATSESGSTDTQYF. The CDR3 DNA reads as TGTGCCACCAGTGAGTCGGGGAGCACAGATACGCAGTATTTT.

The chain couples TRBV6-2 or TRBV6-3 to TRBJ1-6, with TRBD1 matching over 9 bases. Trimming at V came to 6 bases and at J to 7 bases, leaving 4 bases not matched to a gene. From germline, CDR1 is MNHEY and CDR2 SVGEGT. CDR3 length: 14 residues. CDR3 coding DNA: TGTGCCAGCAGCGGACAGGGGCCCAATTCACCCCTCCACTTT. Its translation is CASSGQGPNSPLHF.

The chain carries TRBV10-3 and TRBJ2-5; 12 bases are a match to TRBD2. Trimming took 9 bases from V and 0 from J; bases not matched to a gene: 2. The CDR3 loop spans 14 amino acids. In germline, CDR1 is ENHRY, CDR2 SYGVKD. The CDR3 sequence: CAMASGGDQETQYF. The CDR3, as DNA: TGTGCCATGGCTAGCGGGGGGGACCAAGAGACCCAGTACTTC.

V usage is TRBV18 and J usage is TRBJ2-2, with 9 bases lining up with TRBD1. Germline loops: CDR1 KGHSH, CDR2 LQKENI. V lost 6 bases and J lost 4; bases outside the gene matches: 6. The CDR3 is made up of 15 amino acids. This CDR3 is CASSKGQGSTGELFF. In DNA form, the CDR3 reads TGTGCCAGCTCCAAGGGACAGGGTTCCACCGGGGAGCTGTTTTTT.

The V call is TRBV7-9, the J call TRBJ2-2; D call uncertain. Trimming cost V 1 base and J 5 bases, with 5 bases left between them. Germline V gene sequence: CDR1 SEHNR, CDR2 FQNEAQ (reference sequence). This CDR3 is built from 13 residues. As DNA, the CDR3 is TGTGCCAGCAGCTTAGAATCGACCGGGGAGCTGTTTTTT. The encoded protein is CASSLESTGELFF.

A single count supports this clone. J is TRBJ2-3 and V is TRBV12-3 or TRBV12-4; 7 bases line up with TRBD1. The V and J ends lost 3 bases and 6 bases, in that order; junction bases with no gene match: 3. This CDR3 contains 13 residues. CDR3 in amino acids: CASSLSTGDTQYF. The CDR3, as DNA: TGTGCCAGCAGTTTGTCGACAGGGGATACGCAGTATTTT.

CDR3 bases: TGCGCCAGCAGCTTGTCCACAGGCGCTAGCGACGAGCAGTACTTC. Translation gives CASSLSTGASDEQYF. The V gene is TRBV5-1, the J gene TRBJ2-7; D perhaps matches TRBD2 (6 bases). The V gene's germline CDR1 is SGHRS and CDR2 YFSETQ. V lost 1 base, J lost 5 bases, and 16 bases lay in between. CDR3 length equals 15 residues.

The J gene is TRBJ1-1, the V gene TRBV6-2 or TRBV6-3; possible D gene TRBD1, 6 bases. Germline assignment: CDR1 MNHEY and CDR2 SVGEGT. The CDR3 consists of 14 residues. V lost 2 bases and J lost 1, with 8 bases in between. CDR3 residues: CASSYGQPNTEAFF. The CDR3 coding sequence is TGTGCCAGCAGTTACGGACAGCCGAACACTGAAGCTTTCTTT.

The J gene is TRBJ2-3, the V gene TRBV7-2; tentative D call: TRBD1 (6 bases). Looked up from germline, CDR1 is SGHTA and CDR2 is FQGNSA. V was cut by 4 bases and J by 1 base, with 15 bases left in between. The CDR3 runs to 16 residues. The CDR3 DNA reads TGTGCCAGCAGCTCCTACAGGGTCCGCCGCACAGATACGCAGTATTTT. Amino acid sequence: CASSSYRVRRTDTQYF.

The sample holds one count of this clone. V and J are TRBV2 and TRBJ1-4; 9 bases fit TRBD1. CDR1 and CDR2 (germline): SNHLY, FYNNEI. CDR3 length: 14 amino acids. Trimming took 8 bases from V and 7 from J; bases not matched to a gene: 8. This CDR3 is CASARDREVEKLFF. As DNA, the CDR3 is TGTGCCAGCGCGAGGGACAGGGAGGTTGAAAAACTGTTTTTT.

This chain connects TRBV3-1 (or the pseudogene TRBV3-2) to TRBJ2-6, with D possibly TRBD1 on 6 matching bases. V was clipped by 4 bases and J by 3 bases, with 13 bases between them. Germline CDR1 and CDR2: LGHDT and YNNKEL (reference sequence). The CDR3 consists of 16 residues. The CDR3 loop reads CASSRTQGSGANVLTF. For the CDR3, the DNA is TGTGCCAGCAGCCGCACCCAGGGGAGTGGGGCCAACGTCCTGACTTTC.